Included here is one T cell receptor (beta chain) sequence, with context. Its antigen is still unknown. This sample is part of a study of T cell responses to AZD1222 COVID-19 vaccine. Study-wide points: Recipients of AZD1222 seropositive at baseline numbered only six or seven.

The V gene's germline CDR1 is LNHNV and CDR2 YYDKDF (reference sequence). The CDR3 is 15 residues long. V lost 5 bases, J lost 3 bases, and 16 bases lay in between. Generated by immunoSEQ multiplex PCR, the TCRdb table keeps only in-frame clones and is missing some. The sample includes approximately 120,000 clones, over 85% of them seen just once. The receptor was isolated from an adult in good health. The input for sequencing was peripheral blood, taken on day 0 of AZD1222 vaccination. The chain uses TRBV15 and TRBJ1-1; D perhaps matches TRBD1 (6 bases). CDR3 sequence reads: CATSRTGSSDTEAFF. In nucleotides, the CDR3 is TGTGCCACCAGCCGAACAGGGTCTTCGGACACTGAAGCTTTCTTT. Complete variable domain (other parts from reference TRBV15 and TRBJ1-1): DAMVIQNPRYQVTQFGKPVTLSCSQTLNHNVMYWYQQKSSQAPKLLFHYYDKDFNNEADTPDNFQSRRPNTSFCFLDIRSPGLGDTAMYLCATSRTGSSDTEAFFGQGTRLTVV.